Following are 20 T cell receptor beta chains from one sample sequenced in a study of CD8 T cells in Susac syndrome. Reverse transcription of roughly 0.5 to 1 ug RNA was carried out with random hexamers. TCRdb re-derived calls from the immunoSEQ multiplex PCR reads in MiXCR, one entry per CDR3 protein. The table lists 150,000 or so distinct CDR3 sequences, around 94% of them singletons. Sequences were obtained from CD4+ T cells from PBMCs. The origin of the receptors is a human donor in good health.

V is TRBV29-1 and J is TRBJ2-2; D is undetermined. This CDR3 region has 14 residues. CDR1 is SQVTM, CDR2 ANQGSEA, per germline. Between the trimmed V and J ends, which lost 1 base and 6 bases, there was a span of 12 bases. CDR3 protein: CSVEAGPKPGELFF. The CDR3, as DNA: TGCAGCGTTGAAGCTGGGCCCAAACCCGGGGAGCTGTTTTTT.

The chain recombines TRBV29-1 with TRBJ1-2; TRBD1 might be the D (6 bases). The length of the CDR3 is 14 residues. CDR1 SQVTM and CDR2 ANQGSEA come from the germline V gene. V shed 7 bases and J shed 3 bases, with 18 bases lying between them. CDR3 in DNA: TGCAGCGCCTCCCTGGGGACACAATACTATGGCTACACCTTC. This translates into CSASLGTQYYGYTF.

CDR3 sequence reads: CSASPQTYEQYF. The DNA for the CDR3 is TGCAGTGCTAGTCCCCAGACCTACGAGCAGTACTTC. The chain is built from TRBV20-1 and TRBJ2-7; the D is unclear. This CDR3 is built from 12 residues. The ends were cut back, 3 bases at V and 2 bases at J, with 8 bases in the middle. The germline V gene has CDR1 DFQATT and CDR2 SNEGSKA (reference sequence).

V usage is TRBV20-1 and J usage is TRBJ2-4; D is possibly TRBD1 (6 bases). Germline V lookup: CDR1 DFQATT, CDR2 SNEGSKA (reference sequence). The CDR3 has 13 residues. Deletions cut 6 bases from V and 3 bases from J, with 12 bases between. The CDR3 nucleotides read TGCAGTGCCCGACAGGCCGTCAAAAACATTCAGTACTTC. Amino acid sequence: CSARQAVKNIQYF.

This rearrangement joins TRBV3-1 to TRBJ2-7; D gene unclear. CDR3 length: 14 amino acids. CDR1 and CDR2 from the germline V gene are LGHDT and YNNKEL (reference sequence). V was pared by 1 base and J by 2 bases, with 9 bases between. The CDR3 DNA follows: TGTGCCAGCAGCCAAGGGGAAGGTGCCTACGAGCAGTACTTC. It specifies CASSQGEGAYEQYF.

The J gene is TRBJ2-3, the V gene TRBV7-9, with D perhaps TRBD1 or TRBD2 (5 bases each). The germline CDR1 and CDR2 sequences are SEHNR and FQNEAQ (reference sequence). V was clipped by 3 bases and J by 4 bases, with 14 bases between them. The CDR3 is 15 amino acids. The CDR3, as DNA: TGTGCCAGCAGCTTCGGGGCCGGGTCGGCAGATACGCAGTATTTT. Translation: CASSFGAGSADTQYF.

The rearrangement links TRBV20-1 to TRBJ2-2; D may be TRBD1 (5 bases). This CDR3 is built from 14 residues. Looked up from germline, CDR1 is DFQATT and CDR2 is SNEGSKA (reference sequence). V lost 5 bases and J 8 bases, leaving 18 bases between the germline ends. In nucleotides, the CDR3 is TGCAGTGCTCCCCTAGGGCATACAGGAGGGGAGCTGTTTTTT. It specifies CSAPLGHTGGELFF.

The gene calls are TRBV6-5 and TRBJ1-4, with D unresolved. Germline CDR1 reads MNHEY; CDR2 reads SVGAGI. This CDR3 contains 15 residues. The V and J ends lost 7 bases and 0 bases respectively, with 12 bases between them. CDR3 protein: CASTTKSATNEKLFF. The DNA of the CDR3 is TGTGCCAGCACCACCAAGAGTGCAACTAATGAAAAACTGTTTTTT.

The chain uses TRBV28 and TRBJ1-1, with a weak D call TRBD1 (5 bases). V lost 10 bases, J lost 4 bases, and 7 bases lay in between. In germline, CDR1 is MDHEN, CDR2 SYDVKM. This CDR3 has 10 residues. The CDR3 loop reads CATGPTEAFF. The CDR3 coding sequence is TGTGCCACAGGGCCCACTGAAGCTTTCTTT.

The chain carries TRBV15 and TRBJ2-5; D gene unclear. The CDR3 runs to 13 residues. V was trimmed by 2 bases and J by 1 base, leaving 5 bases between them. Germline V gives CDR1 LNHNV, CDR2 YYDKDF (reference sequence). CDR3 in DNA: TGTGCCACCAGCAGAACCGTCCAAGAGACCCAGTACTTC. It encodes CATSRTVQETQYF. Combining the CDR3 with reference TRBV15 and TRBJ2-5 gives the whole variable domain DAMVIQNPRYQVTQFGKPVTLSCSQTLNHNVMYWYQQKSSQAPKLLFHYYDKDFNNEADTPDNFQSRRPNTSFCFLDIRSPGLGDTAMYLCATSRTVQETQYFGPGTRLLVL.

The chain is built from TRBV19 and TRBJ2-1; possibly TRBD2 for D (5 bases). Trimming pared 5 bases from V and 5 bases from J, leaving 16 bases between. This CDR3 has 15 amino acids. Germline lookup yields CDR1 LNHDA and CDR2 SQIVND (reference sequence). In DNA form, the CDR3 reads TGTGCCAGTAGTGACTCCGGGTGGGAGAACAATGAGCAGTTCTTC. Translation gives CASSDSGWENNEQFF.

The V gene is TRBV5-6, the J gene TRBJ2-7; 12 bases map to TRBD1. The CDR3 runs to 15 residues. The J segment lost 7 bases and the V segment lost 3 bases, leaving 8 bases of the junction unmatched. CDR1 is SGHDT, CDR2 YYEEEE, per germline. The CDR3 nucleotides read TGTGCCAGCAGCTCCCCGGGACAGGGGGCAGGGGAGCAGTACTTC. As protein: CASSSPGQGAGEQYF.

The chain recombines TRBV6-1 with TRBJ2-5; a weak D match, TRBD1 (5 bases). CDR3 size: 15 residues. Per the germline V gene, CDR1 is MNHNS and CDR2 is SASEGT. Trimming took off 0 bases at V and 2 bases at J, with 10 bases between the two ends. CDR3 DNA sequence: TGTGCCAGCAGTGAAGCTCCGCCAGGGCAAGAGACCCAGTACTTC. Translated: CASSEAPPGQETQYF.

V is TRBV5-4 and J is TRBJ2-6, with D uncertain. The CDR3 covers 13 residues. CDR1 SGHNT and CDR2 YYREEE come from the germline V gene (reference sequence). The V and J ends lost 0 bases and 11 bases respectively, with 9 bases between them. CDR3 sequence: CASSLETGHVLTF. DNA for the CDR3: TGTGCCAGCAGCTTGGAAACCGGGCACGTCCTGACTTTC.

In its sample, this clonotype was seen once. The chain recombines TRBV25-1 with TRBJ1-2, with 7 bases identical to TRBD1. V lost 5 bases to trimming and J lost 6 bases; unmatched junction nucleotides: 9. The CDR3 consists of 14 residues. The V gene's germline CDR1 is MGHDK and CDR2 SYGVNS. The CDR3 here is CASSSRDSRNGYTF. As DNA, the CDR3 is TGTGCCAGCAGTTCCCGGGACAGCCGTAATGGCTACACCTTC.

This chain uses TRBV15 with TRBJ2-2; the D is unclear. Trimming shortened V by 3 bases and J by 6 bases, and 11 bases separated the two germline ends. In germline, CDR1 is LNHNV, CDR2 YYDKDF (reference sequence). The CDR3 consists of 14 residues. CDR3 amino acids: CATSSEAGAGELFF. The CDR3 DNA reads as TGTGCCACCAGCAGTGAGGCAGGAGCCGGGGAGCTGTTTTTT.

This clonotype was recorded once. This chain joins TRBV7-9 and TRBJ2-7; 7 bases agree with TRBD1. The CDR3 contains 14 residues. V lost 5 bases to trimming and J lost 0 bases; unmatched junction nucleotides: 4. Germline assignment: CDR1 SEHNR and CDR2 FQNEAQ (reference sequence). The CDR3 is CASSPRDSSYEQYF. The CDR3 coding sequence is TGTGCCAGCAGCCCCCGGGACAGCTCCTACGAGCAGTACTTC.

This clonotype was seen just once. V and J are TRBV6-2 or TRBV6-3 and TRBJ1-5; no clear D. The length of the CDR3 is 12 residues. Between the trimmed V and J ends, which lost 6 bases and 3 bases, there was a span of 6 bases. The germline CDR1 and CDR2 sequences are MNHEY and SVGEGT. In DNA form, the CDR3 reads TGTGCCAGCAGAACTATCAATCAGCCCCAGCATTTT. It codes for CASRTINQPQHF.

This chain connects TRBV12-3 or TRBV12-4 to TRBJ2-7; TRBD1 agrees at 10 bases. CDR3 size: 16 residues. Losses at the gene ends were 7 bases for V and 0 bases for J; bases not matched to a gene: 9. The CDR3 is CASTVRTGGSSYEQYF. As DNA, the CDR3 is TGTGCCAGCACCGTACGGACAGGGGGGAGCTCCTACGAGCAGTACTTC.

This chain links TRBV19 with TRBJ1-1; 7 positions match TRBD1. Trimming cost V 6 bases and J 1 base; bases outside gene matches: 5. The CDR3 is 14 residues long. Per germline, CDR1 LNHDA and CDR2 SQIVND (reference sequence). The CDR3 here is CASRPGTANTEAFF. DNA for the CDR3: TGTGCCAGTAGGCCCGGGACAGCGAACACTGAAGCTTTCTTT.